This is a list of T cell receptor beta chains from one sample in a study of hypomethylating agent response in myelodysplastic syndrome. Here immunoSEQ multiplex PCR was the method, and the copy in TCRdb shows in-frame clones only, minus some. The sample includes roughly 4,000 clones, more than 75% seen only once; the top ten take approximately 13%. The starting material was bone marrow, obtained before or after starting hypomethylating agent treatment for myelodysplastic syndrome (not recorded which). Every receptor here comes from a human donor with myelodysplastic syndrome. Both conserved end residues are part of each CDR3. A D gene is named only where the DNA matches it firmly. For some rows the clone size is stated as once, few or many, or as a class when expanded; others skip it.

abundance	d_gene	j_gene	v_gene	CDR3nt	CDR3aa
-	-	TRBJ2-1	TRBV19	TGTGCCAGTAGTAGTGAGGGGAAGCAGTTCTTC	CASSSEGKQFF
-	-	TRBJ2-7	TRBV27	TGTGCCAGCAGTTTAAGGGCAGGGGGAGGGTACGAGCAGTACTTC	CASSLRAGGGYEQYF
-	TRBD1	TRBJ2-1	TRBV7-2	TGTGCCAGCAGCCCGGGACTTGTCCGGACAGGGAGCTCCTACAATGAGCAGTTCTTC	CASSPGLVRTGSSYNEQFF
-	-	TRBJ1-6	TRBV5-4	TGTGCCAGCAGCTCGCCAGGGGTTGGTGAGGCACCCCTCCACTTT	CASSSPGVGEAPLHF
few	-	TRBJ1-2	TRBV7-9	TGTGCCAGCAGCTCATCTGGGGCTTTCTATGGCTACACCTTC	CASSSSGAFYGYTF
once	TRBD2	TRBJ2-3	TRBV28	TGTGCCAGCAAAGGGGGACTAGCGGGAGCGGCAGATACGCAGTATTTT	CASKGGLAGAADTQYF
-	TRBD1	TRBJ2-7	TRBV5-6	TGTGCCAGCAGCTCCATCAGGGGGCGATACGAGCAGTACTTC	CASSSIRGRYEQYF
once	-	TRBJ2-7	TRBV5-1	TGCGCCAGCAGCTTGGACGGAAACTACGAGCAGTACTTC	CASSLDGNYEQYF
-	TRBD1	TRBJ2-3	TRBV18	TGTGCCAGCTCACCAATCCGCGACAGGGGAGATACGCAGTATTTT	CASSPIRDRGDTQYF
-	-	TRBJ2-2	TRBV10-3	TGTGCCATCAGTGAGGGCAATGGAGGGAGAGCCGGGGAGCTGTTTTTT	CAISEGNGGRAGELFF
-	-	TRBJ2-3	TRBV9	TGTGCCAGCAGCGTAGAGGCCATCACAGATACGCAGTATTTT	CASSVEAITDTQYF
-	-	TRBJ1-2	TRBV30	TGTGCCTGGAGTTCCGACAGAACATATGGCTACACCTTC	CAWSSDRTYGYTF
-	-	TRBJ1-5	TRBV4-2	TGTGCCAGCAGCCAAGATCTTCTCTCCCCTTCAGGGGGCAATCAGCCCCAGCATTTT	CASSQDLLSPSGGNQPQHF
-	-	TRBJ2-3	TRBV4-1	TGCGCCAGCAGCCAAGATCAAGGACTCAGCACAGATACGCAGTATTTT	CASSQDQGLSTDTQYF
-	-	TRBJ1-4	TRBV6-5	TGTGCCAGCAGTTACGATACAGGGTCTGATGAAAAACTGTTTTTT	CASSYDTGSDEKLFF
once	-	TRBJ2-7	TRBV18	TGTGCCAGCTCGTTGGGACGGAACTCCTACGAGCAGTACTTC	CASSLGRNSYEQYF
-	-	TRBJ2-5	TRBV20-1	TGCAGTGCTAGAGAGGAGACCCAGTACTTC	CSAREETQYF
-	TRBD2	TRBJ2-7	TRBV9	TGTGCCAGCAGCGTAGACCGGGAGGGCTACGAGCAGTACTTC	CASSVDREGYEQYF
-	TRBD2	TRBJ2-3	TRBV9	TGTGCCAGCAGCGTAGAGATAGCGGGAGTCACAGATACGCAGTATTTT	CASSVEIAGVTDTQYF
-	TRBD1	TRBJ1-2	TRBV11-2	TGTGCCAGCAGCTTGCCGGGACAGGAGTATGGCTACACCTTC	CASSLPGQEYGYTF
-	TRBD2	TRBJ2-1	TRBV28	TGTGCCGGAGCGACTAGCGGCACCTACAATGAGCAGTTCTTC	CAGATSGTYNEQFF
few	-	TRBJ1-2	TRBV28	TGTGCCAGCAGTTTGCCTCCCGGCTATGGCTACACCTTC	CASSLPPGYGYTF
-	-	TRBJ2-3	TRBV18	TGTGCCAGCTCGCCTGACAGAATTATAGATACGCAGTATTTT	CASSPDRIIDTQYF
once	-	TRBJ2-3	TRBV15	TGTGCCACCAGCAGAGATCGAACGGCAGGGATACTCACAGATACGCAGTATTTT	CATSRDRTAGILTDTQYF
-	TRBD2	TRBJ2-5	TRBV7-4	TGTGCCAGCATAAAGCGGGAGGGAGGAGAGACCCAGTACTTC	CASIKREGGETQYF
-	-	TRBJ2-7	TRBV28	TGTGCCAGCAGCTCGGGAACCTCCTACGAGCAGTACTTC	CASSSGTSYEQYF
-	-	TRBJ2-5	TRBV29-1	TGCAGCGGGGTTAGAGGAGAGACCCAGTACTTC	CSGVRGETQYF
-	-	TRBJ2-1	TRBV20-1	TGCAGTGCTAGACACTCGAATGAGCAGTTCTTC	CSARHSNEQFF
-	TRBD1	TRBJ2-7	TRBV9	TGTGCCAGCAGCGTTGGGGACAGGGGCCCCTACGAGCAGTACTTC	CASSVGDRGPYEQYF
-	-	TRBJ2-3	TRBV6-5	TGTGCCAGCAGTACCTCGCCGAGTAGCACAGATACGCAGTATTTT	CASSTSPSSTDTQYF
-	TRBD2	TRBJ2-1	TRBV7-9	TGTGCCAGCAGCTTAACGCGCGGACTAGCGGGAGACACTGAGCAGTTCTTC	CASSLTRGLAGDTEQFF
few	TRBD2	TRBJ2-7	TRBV7-9	TGTGCCAGCAGCGAGACTAGCGGGAGTTTTGAGCAGTACTTC	CASSETSGSFEQYF
once	TRBD1	TRBJ2-7	TRBV4-2	TGTGCCAGCAGCCAGGAAGGCGGACAGGGCAGCCACGAGCAGTACTTC	CASSQEGGQGSHEQYF
-	-	TRBJ1-6	TRBV5-1	TGCGCCAGCAGCCTCGGGACAAACGGATTTAATTCACCCCTCCACTTT	CASSLGTNGFNSPLHF